One sample yielded the 14 T cell receptor beta chains listed below, sequenced in a study of shared clonotypes between healthy human individuals. Measured with immunoSEQ multiplex PCR; TCRdb has only the in-frame clones, and not every one. Of about 2.1 million clones in the sample, roughly 95% were seen once. Terminally differentiated effector memory CD45RA+ cells were excluded from the naive CD8 cells, which were CD45RO-negative and positively selected for CCR7. The sample consisted of naive CD8+ T cells from PBMCs. The receptors derive from a man aged 18 to 29 in good health. Some clones in this sample may be carry-over from other donors' samples.

Notes on this clone: Different DNA sequences within this sample yield the same CDR3. The J gene is TRBJ2-1, the V gene TRBV5-4; D not certain. V lost 0 bases and J lost 6, with 4 bases in between. The CDR3 has 12 amino acids. CDR1 SGHNT and CDR2 YYREEE come from the germline V gene (reference sequence). The CDR3 loop is CASSLEGNEQFF. CDR3 coding DNA: TGTGCCAGCAGCTTGGAGGGCAATGAGCAGTTCTTC.

A word on this clone: The same CDR3 can be traced to other DNA sequences in this sample. The DNA of the CDR3 is TGTGCCAGCTCACCTCCCAGAGCCTACGAGCAGTACTTC. Encoded protein: CASSPPRAYEQYF. The V and J genes are TRBV18 and TRBJ2-7; D is undetermined. Germline V lookup: CDR1 KGHSH, CDR2 LQKENI. Trimming pared 3 bases from V and 2 bases from J, leaving 8 bases between. This CDR3 is built from 13 residues.

The rearrangement joins TRBV28 to TRBJ1-5; the D is unclear. The V end lost 5 bases, the J end lost 7 bases, and 6 bases lay between the germline ends. The CDR3 spans 11 residues. Germline V gene data show CDR1 as MDHEN and CDR2 as SYDVKM. The DNA of the CDR3 is TGTGCCAGCAGTGACGGGCAGCCCCAGCATTTT. Amino acids: CASSDGQPQHF.

The chain has TRBV6-1 and TRBJ2-7, with D maybe TRBD1 (6 bases). The CDR3 covers 13 residues. Germline lookup yields CDR1 MNHNS and CDR2 SASEGT. Trimming left V 6 bases short and J 2 bases short, with 11 bases between. CDR3 nucleotide sequence: TGTGCCAGCAGCCCCTGGACAGCCTACGAGCAGTACTTC. Translation gives CASSPWTAYEQYF.

This chain uses TRBV4-2 with TRBJ1-3; weak D call: TRBD1 (6 bases). From germline, CDR1 is LGHNA and CDR2 YNFKEQ. This CDR3 contains 15 residues. Trimming stripped 3 bases from V and 4 bases from J, with 13 bases between. The chain's CDR3 is CASSQERGGGNTIYF. CDR3 nucleotides: TGTGCCAGCAGCCAGGAAAGGGGGGGCGGAAACACCATATATTTT.

The chain carries TRBV29-1 and TRBJ2-7; 9 nucleotides agree with TRBD1. Germline values: CDR1 SQVTM, CDR2 ANQGSEA. J lost 7 bases, V lost 6 bases, and 7 bases had no gene match. There are 12 residues in the CDR3. This CDR3 reads CSVGTGLWEQYF. The CDR3 DNA is TGCAGCGTCGGGACAGGGCTGTGGGAGCAGTACTTC.

J is TRBJ2-7 and V is TRBV27; D might be TRBD2 (6 bases). The germline V and J ends were trimmed by 5 bases and 6 bases, with 20 bases remaining between them. The CDR3 contains 15 residues. In germline, CDR1 is MNHEY, CDR2 SMNVEV (reference sequence). The CDR3 spells CASSPTPIGGTEQYF. The CDR3 DNA is TGTGCCAGCAGTCCAACGCCGATAGGAGGGACCGAGCAGTACTTC.

V gene TRBV7-9 combines with J gene TRBJ2-1; D not certain. Trimming left V 1 base short and J 7 bases short, with 14 bases between. Per the germline V gene, CDR1 is SEHNR and CDR2 is FQNEAQ (reference sequence). The CDR3 is 15 residues long. The CDR3 region is CASSLEFGVGNEQFF. The CDR3 bases are TGTGCCAGCAGCTTAGAATTTGGGGTCGGGAATGAGCAGTTCTTC. Combining the CDR3 with reference TRBV7-9 and TRBJ2-1 gives the whole variable domain DTGVSQNPRHKITKRGQNVTFRCDPISEHNRLYWYRQTLGQGPEFLTYFQNEAQLEKSRLLSDRFSAERPKGSFSTLEIQRTEQGDSAMYLCASSLEFGVGNEQFFGPGTRLTVL.

The rearrangement joins TRBV12-5 to TRBJ2-1; maybe TRBD1 (5 bases). CDR1 is LGHNT and CDR2 is FRNRAP in the germline V gene. The CDR3 consists of 12 residues. Deletions cut 4 bases from V and 6 bases from J, with 7 bases between. CDR3 nucleotide sequence: TGTGCTAGTGGTTGGGGCGGCAATGAGCAGTTCTTC. Translated: CASGWGGNEQFF.

This clone was seen a few times. The identical CDR3 is also encoded by other nucleotide sequences in the sample. This sequence joins TRBV27 and TRBJ2-1; D uncertain. Trimming took 4 bases from V and 4 from J, leaving 5 bases between them. The germline V gene has CDR1 MNHEY and CDR2 SMNVEV (reference sequence). The CDR3 is 12 amino acids. The CDR3 is CASSSGYNEQFF. CDR3 coding DNA: TGTGCCAGCAGTTCCGGATACAATGAGCAGTTCTTC.

As for this clone: The sample holds other DNA sequences that translate to the same CDR3. This sequence joins TRBV7-9 and TRBJ2-2, with no clear D. Deletions cut 0 bases from V and 0 bases from J, with 2 bases between. Germline CDR1 reads SEHNR; CDR2 reads FQNEAQ (reference sequence). The CDR3 totals 14 residues. The CDR3 loop is CASSLASNTGELFF. The CDR3 DNA is TGTGCCAGCAGCTTAGCCTCGAACACCGGGGAGCTGTTTTTT.

The V and J genes are TRBV13 and TRBJ1-3, with D possibly matching TRBD1 (6 bases). This CDR3 is 14 amino acids long. The germline CDR1 and CDR2 sequences are PRHDT and FYEKMQ (reference sequence). Trimming shortened V by 4 bases and J by 0 bases, and 7 bases separated the two germline ends. Written as DNA, the CDR3 is TGTGCCAGCAGCTCGGGACACTCTGGAAACACCATATATTTT. This codes for CASSSGHSGNTIYF.

The chain combines TRBV9 with TRBJ2-2; TRBD2 matches 7 bases. V was pared by 4 bases and J by 6 bases, with 9 bases of the junction left unmatched. Germline V gene sequence: CDR1 SGDLS, CDR2 YYNGEE. The CDR3 is made up of 15 amino acids. CDR3 bases: TGTGCCAGCAGCCCAACTGGGGCGGGGGCCGGGGAGCTGTTTTTT. As protein: CASSPTGAGAGELFF.

This chain joins TRBV28 and TRBJ2-2; D is perhaps TRBD1 (6 bases). CDR1 is MDHEN, CDR2 SYDVKM, per germline. The CDR3 sequence is 16 residues long. The germline V and J ends were trimmed by 2 bases and 7 bases, with 17 bases remaining between them. The CDR3 region has the DNA TGTGCCAGCAGTTTAGCGTGGGGGCGGTCGATCGGGGAGCTGTTTTTT. Translation: CASSLAWGRSIGELFF.